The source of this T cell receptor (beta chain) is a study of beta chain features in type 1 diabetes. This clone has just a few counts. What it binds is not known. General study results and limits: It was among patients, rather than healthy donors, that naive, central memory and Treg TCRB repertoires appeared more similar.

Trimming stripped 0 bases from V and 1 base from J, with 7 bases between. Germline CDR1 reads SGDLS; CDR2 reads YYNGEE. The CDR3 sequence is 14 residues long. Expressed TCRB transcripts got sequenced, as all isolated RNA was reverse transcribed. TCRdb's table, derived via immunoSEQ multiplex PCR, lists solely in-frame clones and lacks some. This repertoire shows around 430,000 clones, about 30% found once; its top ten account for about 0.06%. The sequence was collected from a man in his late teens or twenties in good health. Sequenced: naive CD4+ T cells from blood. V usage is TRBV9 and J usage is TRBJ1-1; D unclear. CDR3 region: CASSVEAENTEAFF. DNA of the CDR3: TGTGCCAGCAGCGTAGAGGCAGAGAACACTGAAGCTTTCTTT.